These T cell receptor beta chains were read from a single sample in a study of T-cell memory formation after mild COVID-19. TCRdb reprocessed the 5' RACE reads with MiXCR, giving one entry per CDR3 protein. The table shows more than 150,000 distinct CDR3 sequences, with approximately 18% occurring only once. Sample: PBMCs or a T cell subset sorted from them (not recorded which). These receptors all stem from a man in his late teens or twenties who had mild COVID-19 (a few samples of this study predate the infection). Cell type and time point are not known. Each CDR3 is given with its conserved first and last residue. A D gene is named only where the DNA matches it firmly. Clone size is stated in some rows and not others, as once, few, many or a class when expanded.

V	J	D	size	DNA	CDR3
TRBV12-3/TRBV12-4	TRBJ1-1	.	.	TGTGCCAGCAGTCCCGAGGGGGACACTGAAGCTTTCTTT	CASSPEGDTEAFF
TRBV2	TRBJ1-1	.	many	TGTGCCAGCAGTGAACTGGAGGACACTGAAGCTTTCTTT	CASSELEDTEAFF
TRBV4-3	TRBJ1-6	TRBD1	.	TGCGCCAGCAGCCCGGGACAGTTTCGCTCCTATAATTCACCCCTCCACTTT	CASSPGQFRSYNSPLHF
TRBV7-6	TRBJ2-3	.	few	TGTGCCAGCAGCTTGAGGTCCTGGACTAGCACAGATACGCAGTATTTT	CASSLRSWTSTDTQYF
TRBV20-1	TRBJ1-2	.	.	TGCAGTGCTGCCATCTTGGGCAGTATCTATGGCTACACCTTC	CSAAILGSIYGYTF
TRBV20-1	TRBJ1-5	.	.	TGCAGTGCCTCACCTCCTCCAGTACATAGCAATCAGCCCCAGCATTTT	CSASPPPVHSNQPQHF
TRBV6-1	TRBJ2-1	.	few	TGTGCCAGCAAGGCGGGGACAGTGGGGAATGAGCAGTTCTTC	CASKAGTVGNEQFF
TRBV5-1	TRBJ2-2	.	few	TGCGCCAGCAGCCGCAGGGACACGAACACCGGGGAGCTGTTTTTT	CASSRRDTNTGELFF
TRBV7-9	TRBJ2-1	.	many	TGTGCCAGCAGCGACCGGGACAACAATGAGCAGTTCTTC	CASSDRDNNEQFF
TRBV6-5	TRBJ1-5	TRBD1	.	TGTGCAGAGGGACAGGGTCAGCCCCAGCATTTT	CAEGQGQPQHF
TRBV9	TRBJ1-1	.	few	TGTGCCAGCAGGAAAATCGGGGGGGTGAACACTGAAGCTTTCTTT	CASRKIGGVNTEAFF
TRBV28	TRBJ1-2	.	few	TGTGCCAGCAGTTTACGACAGGACTATGGCTACACCTTC	CASSLRQDYGYTF
TRBV2	TRBJ2-5	.	.	TGTGCCAGCAGGGAGGGGACAGTTCAAGAGACCCAGTACTTC	CASREGTVQETQYF
TRBV6-5	TRBJ1-6	.	few	TGTGCCAGCAGTTACCAGTCAGGGGCGGAATCACCCCTCCACTTT	CASSYQSGAESPLHF
TRBV4-3	TRBJ2-7	.	.	TGCGCCAGCAGCCAAGATCCGGCAGCAGCCTCCGGCGAGCAGTACTTC	CASSQDPAAASGEQYF
TRBV7-2	TRBJ1-4	.	.	TGTGCCAGCAGCTTATTTTTTCGGGAGTCGGCCAATGAAAAACTGTTTTTT	CASSLFFRESANEKLFF
TRBV12-5	TRBJ2-7	TRBD1	.	TGTGCTAGTGGTTGGCACGCGGGACAGGGGCCCGAGCAGTACTTC	CASGWHAGQGPEQYF
TRBV9	TRBJ2-1	.	.	TGTGCCAGCAGCCCAACTGACGGGGCTTACAATGAGCAGTTCTTC	CASSPTDGAYNEQFF
TRBV7-9	TRBJ1-1	TRBD1	few	TGTGCCAGCAGCCCAGGGGGGGGACAAGGCACTGAAGCTTTCTTT	CASSPGGGQGTEAFF
TRBV11-2	TRBJ1-4	TRBD1	few	TGTGCCAGCAGCGTGGACAGGGGGCCGGAAAAACTGTTTTTT	CASSVDRGPEKLFF
TRBV7-2	TRBJ2-2	.	.	TGTGCCAGCAGCAAAGTCGGGGGCGCGGGTCACACCGGGGAGCTGTTTTTT	CASSKVGGAGHTGELFF
TRBV7-2	TRBJ2-7	.	few	TGTGCCAGCAGCTTATACGGGTACGAGCAGTACTTC	CASSLYGYEQYF
TRBV7-2	TRBJ2-7	.	.	TGTGCCAGCAGCCGAGCTTTCTCCCGGGACACCTACGAGCAGTACTTC	CASSRAFSRDTYEQYF
TRBV20-1	TRBJ1-3	.	few	TGCAGTGCTAGTTGGGCAGCAGGAAACACCATATATTTT	CSASWAAGNTIYF
TRBV5-1	TRBJ2-3	TRBD2	many	TGCGCCAGCAGCCCGGGACTAGCAACCGATACGCAGTATTTT	CASSPGLATDTQYF
TRBV27	TRBJ1-5	.	few	TGTGCCAGCAGTTTATTGGGGGGCGGGAATCAGCCCCAGCATTTT	CASSLLGGGNQPQHF
TRBV5-1	TRBJ2-1	TRBD2	.	TGCGCCAGCGGGGAGGCGGGACTAGTGAAGAATGAGCAGTTCTTC	CASGEAGLVKNEQFF
TRBV7-9	TRBJ2-3	.	.	TGTGCCAGCTATGTCCGGGCGAGTAGCACAGATACGCAGTATTTT	CASYVRASSTDTQYF
TRBV24-1	TRBJ1-5	TRBD1	few	TGTGCCACCAGTGATAGGACAGGGCTCCAGCCCCAGCATTTT	CATSDRTGLQPQHF
TRBV6-2/TRBV6-3	TRBJ1-5	.	.	TGTGCCAGCAGTTACGGTGGCAATCAGCCCCAGCATTTT	CASSYGGNQPQHF
TRBV5-1	TRBJ1-5	TRBD1	few	TGCGCCAGCAGCGCTCCCGGGACAGAGCCCCAGCCCCAGCATTTT	CASSAPGTEPQPQHF
TRBV5-6	TRBJ1-1	.	.	TGTGCCAGCAGGGACCGCCACACTGAAGCTTTCTTT	CASRDRHTEAFF
TRBV10-3	TRBJ1-6	.	.	TGTGCCATCAGTGAGTCGGACAGCTCCTATAATTCACCCCTCCACTTT	CAISESDSSYNSPLHF
TRBV5-1	TRBJ1-6	TRBD1	.	TGCGCCAGCAGCCAACCGGGACAGAATAATTCACCCCTCCACTTT	CASSQPGQNNSPLHF
TRBV2	TRBJ2-5	.	.	TGTGCCAGCAACCGAGAGGGCGGAGAGACCCAGTACTTC	CASNREGGETQYF
TRBV5-1	TRBJ2-7	TRBD2	.	TGCGCCAGCAGCCTGGGACTAGCGGATGACTCCTACGAGCAGTACTTC	CASSLGLADDSYEQYF
TRBV7-6	TRBJ2-5	.	.	TGTGCCAGCAGACGGGTCTGGCAGGGAGGAGAGACCCAGTACTTC	CASRRVWQGGETQYF
TRBV5-6	TRBJ2-1	.	.	TGTGCCAGCAGCTTACACAATGAGCAGTTCTTC	CASSLHNEQFF
TRBV5-1	TRBJ1-4	TRBD1	few	TGCGCCAGCAGCTTGTTACAGGGGGCGCGATATGAAAAACTGTTTTTT	CASSLLQGARYEKLFF
TRBV12-3/TRBV12-4	TRBJ1-6	TRBD1	few	TGTGCCAGCAGATGGACAGGGGCCCCGAATTCACCCCTCCACTTT	CASRWTGAPNSPLHF
TRBV5-1	TRBJ2-1	TRBD2	.	TGCGCCAGCAGCCACGGGAGCGGGGGGGGTTACAATGAGCAGTTCTTC	CASSHGSGGGYNEQFF
TRBV4-2	TRBJ2-3	.	few	TGTGCCAGCAGCCAGCTGAAGGATACAGATACGCAGTATTTT	CASSQLKDTDTQYF
TRBV5-5	TRBJ2-5	.	few	TGTGCCAGCAGCCTGGGACTCCTCCAGGGGGAGACCCAGTACTTC	CASSLGLLQGETQYF
TRBV5-4	TRBJ1-6	.	.	TGTGCCAGCAGCCGGGACTGGAGTTCACCCCTCCACTTT	CASSRDWSSPLHF